One and the same sample provided the 22 T cell receptor beta chains below, sequenced in a study of human thymus T cells. Method: immunoSEQ multiplex PCR; TCRdb's copy keeps in-frame clones and lacks some. The repertoire holds more than 50,000 clones, with 94% as singletons. The sample taken for sequencing was blood. The receptor source for this set is a boy younger than two with a congenital heart defect but otherwise immunologically healthy.

The V gene is TRBV10-2, the J gene TRBJ2-5; 11 nucleotides agree with TRBD2. V dropped 10 bases and J dropped 2; count of bases not matched to a gene: 18. The CDR3 is made up of 18 amino acids. The germline gives CDR1 WSHSY, CDR2 SAAADI. The CDR3 spells CATLTLPGLADSQETQYF. The CDR3 DNA reads TGCGCCACCCTGACGCTCCCGGGACTAGCGGACTCGCAAGAGACCCAGTACTTC.

The chain carries TRBV6-5 and TRBJ2-7; TRBD1 matches at 9 bases. The CDR3 is 14 residues long. In germline, CDR1 is MNHEY, CDR2 SVGAGI. With V trimmed by 4 bases and J by 2 bases, 3 bases remained unmatched. The CDR3, as DNA: TGTGCCAGCAGTTTGCGACAGGGGGCCTACGAGCAGTACTTC. Protein sequence: CASSLRQGAYEQYF.

The genes are TRBV30 and TRBJ1-6; D is unclear. The CDR3 covers 16 residues. The V gene's germline CDR1 is GTSNPN and CDR2 SVGIG (reference sequence). V shed 1 base and J shed 0 bases, with 10 bases lying between them. The CDR3 DNA sequence: TGTGCCTGGAGTGCAGACACCAGCTCCTATAATTCACCCCTCCACTTT. Protein sequence: CAWSADTSSYNSPLHF.

This clone was recorded once. The chain carries TRBV27 and TRBJ1-2; 7 bases map to TRBD1. Germline assignment: CDR1 MNHEY and CDR2 SMNVEV (reference sequence). The CDR3 consists of 13 residues. The trim removed 6 bases at V and 8 bases at J, leaving 9 bases unmatched. In DNA form, the CDR3 reads TGTGCCAGCAGACAGACAGGGAGCTACGGCTACACCTTC. Translation gives CASRQTGSYGYTF.

J is TRBJ2-7 and V is TRBV27; possibly TRBD2 for D (5 bases). The CDR3 consists of 15 residues. Per germline, CDR1 MNHEY and CDR2 SMNVEV (reference sequence). V was shortened by 2 bases and J by 2 bases, with 13 bases between the two germline ends. The CDR3 DNA reads TGTGCCAGCAGTTTAGAAGCGGTCTTCCCCTACGAGCAGTACTTC. This sequence encodes CASSLEAVFPYEQYF.

The rearrangement uses TRBV5-4 and TRBJ1-2; D remains unclear. V shed 2 bases and J shed 8 bases, with 16 bases lying between them. Germline CDR1 and CDR2: SGHNT and YYREEE (reference sequence). The CDR3 loop spans 14 amino acids. CDR3 sequence: CASSFGNPLGGYTF. In DNA form, the CDR3 reads TGTGCCAGCAGCTTCGGAAACCCTCTAGGGGGCTACACCTTC.

The V call is TRBV9, the J call TRBJ2-5, with 7 bases identical to TRBD2. Unmatched junction bases numbered 11, after V lost 4 bases and J lost 5 bases. The CDR3 covers 15 residues. The V gene's germline CDR1 is SGDLS and CDR2 YYNGEE. CDR3 protein: CASSRTTGGGETQYF. The CDR3 nucleotides read TGTGCCAGCAGCCGAACAACCGGGGGAGGGGAGACCCAGTACTTC.

This chain connects TRBV10-3 to TRBJ2-7; 11 bases align to TRBD2. Looked up from germline, CDR1 is ENHRY and CDR2 is SYGVKD. J was trimmed by 5 bases and V by 4 bases; bases with no gene match: 4. The CDR3 spans 14 residues. The CDR3 here is CAISGTSGPNEQYF. In nucleotides, the CDR3 is TGTGCCATCAGTGGGACTAGCGGGCCCAACGAGCAGTACTTC.

The chain is built from TRBV6-4 and TRBJ2-5; D gene unclear. The V end lost 2 bases, the J end lost 1 base, and 14 bases lay between the germline ends. CDR1 is MRHNA, CDR2 SNTAGT, per germline. The CDR3 consists of 16 residues. CDR3 loop: CASSDPGSTVQETQYF. CDR3 bases: TGTGCCAGCAGTGACCCAGGATCCACAGTCCAAGAGACCCAGTACTTC.

V gene TRBV18 combines with J gene TRBJ2-5, with no clear D. Germline-derived CDR1 and CDR2 are KGHSH and LQKENI. The CDR3 extends over 12 amino acids. The V end was cut by 3 bases, the J end by 5 bases, with 7 bases between. The CDR3 region is CASSPSWETQYF. CDR3 DNA sequence: TGTGCCAGCTCACCTTCCTGGGAGACCCAGTACTTC.

The V and J genes are TRBV5-5 and TRBJ2-7, with D tentatively TRBD2 (6 bases). Germline-derived CDR1 and CDR2 are SGHKS and YYEKEE (reference sequence). Trimming removed 6 bases from V and 3 bases from J, with 16 bases in between. The CDR3 totals 14 residues. CDR3 loop: CASTLEAGSYEQYF. The CDR3 nucleotides are TGTGCCAGCACCCTTGAGGCGGGGAGCTACGAGCAGTACTTC.

V usage is TRBV19 and J usage is TRBJ2-7; 8 bases agree with TRBD1. The trim removed 7 bases at V and 5 bases at J, leaving 7 bases unmatched. The CDR3 is 13 amino acids. Germline loops: CDR1 LNHDA, CDR2 SQIVND (reference sequence). CDR3 nucleotide sequence: TGTGCCAGTAACTTTCAGGGGGCAGACGAGCAGTACTTC. Translation: CASNFQGADEQYF.

The V and J genes are TRBV18 and TRBJ1-5; D is possibly TRBD1 (5 bases). The V gene lost 1 base and the J gene lost 1 base, with 11 bases spanning the gap. Germline V gene data show CDR1 as KGHSH and CDR2 as LQKENI. The CDR3 length is 16 residues. CDR3 sequence: CASSPQGPRSNQPQHF. CDR3 bases: TGTGCCAGCTCACCACAGGGGCCTCGGAGCAATCAGCCCCAGCATTTT. The complete variable domain, with remaining parts taken from reference TRBV18 and TRBJ1-5, reads NAGVMQNPRHLVRRRGQEARLRCSPMKGHSHVYWYRQLPEEGLKFMVYLQKENIIDESGMPKERFSAEFPKEGPSILRIQQVVRGDSAAYFCASSPQGPRSNQPQHFGDGTRLSIL.

The CDR3 DNA is TGTGCCAGCAGTTACTCAGCAGGGTCACCCCTCCACTTT. Translated: CASSYSAGSPLHF. The chain links TRBV6-5 to TRBJ1-6; a possible D gene is TRBD1 (5 bases). CDR3 length: 13 residues. V gave up 0 bases and J gave up 10 bases, with 7 bases separating them. CDR1 MNHEY and CDR2 SVGAGI come from the germline V gene.

The rearrangement uses TRBV10-2 and TRBJ2-3; 8 bases line up with TRBD2. J lost 4 bases, V lost 6 bases, and 15 bases had no gene match. Germline values: CDR1 WSHSY, CDR2 SAAADI. The CDR3 totals 17 residues. Here the CDR3 reads CASSLQISGIGADTQYF. In DNA form, the CDR3 reads TGCGCCAGCAGCCTCCAAATTAGCGGGATTGGCGCAGATACGCAGTATTTT.

The V call is TRBV19, the J call TRBJ2-1; TRBD2 matches 8 bases. The CDR3 has 18 residues. V trimming: 3 bases; J trimming: 4 bases; junction bases outside the gene matches: 14. Germline lookup yields CDR1 LNHDA and CDR2 SQIVND (reference sequence). DNA of the CDR3: TGTGCCAGTAGTATGGATGCGGGAGGATCGGGGGGGTACAATGAGCAGTTCTTC. It specifies CASSMDAGGSGGYNEQFF.

This clone has a handful of counts. The genes are TRBV19 and TRBJ1-5; D is uncertain. CDR1 is LNHDA and CDR2 is SQIVND in the germline V gene (reference sequence). V was shortened by 6 bases and J by 7 bases, with 13 bases between the two germline ends. The CDR3 totals 13 residues. CDR3 DNA: TGTGCCAGTAGCCCAGGACGGTCCCAGCCCCAGCATTTT. Its protein is CASSPGRSQPQHF.

The chain links TRBV28 to TRBJ2-7; 11 bases match TRBD2. J lost 3 bases, V lost 5 bases, and 9 bases had no gene match. The CDR3 is made up of 16 amino acids. The V gene's germline CDR1 is MDHEN and CDR2 SYDVKM. CDR3 DNA: TGTGCCAGCAGTAAGAGACTAGCGGGATGGGGCTACGAGCAGTACTTC. It yields the protein CASSKRLAGWGYEQYF. Full variable domain (outside the CDR3, taken from reference TRBV28 and TRBJ2-7): DVKVTQSSRYLVKRTGEKVFLECVQDMDHENMFWYRQDPGLGLRLIYFSYDVKMKEKGDIPEGYSVSREKKERFSLILESASTNQTSMYLCASSKRLAGWGYEQYFGPGTRLTVT.

This clone showed up just once. V gene TRBV28 combines with J gene TRBJ2-5; perhaps D is TRBD1 or TRBD2 (5 bases each). Germline V gene lookup returns CDR1 MDHEN and CDR2 SYDVKM. The V gene lost 3 bases and the J gene lost 1 base, with 12 bases spanning the gap. CDR3 length: 15 residues. The CDR3 bases are TGTGCCAGCAGTTTGGGACGGGGTACCCAAGAGACCCAGTACTTC. Protein product: CASSLGRGTQETQYF.

This clone has only one observation. CDR3 sequence (DNA): TGTGCCAGCAACCTAGCGGGGGGCCGGGGCACAGATACGCAGTATTTT. As protein: CASNLAGGRGTDTQYF. The chain joins TRBV7-2 to TRBJ2-3; TRBD2 aligns across 11 bases. V was clipped by 7 bases and J by 1 base; unmatched bases: 7. There are 16 residues in the CDR3. Germline CDR1 SGHTA, CDR2 FQGNSA.

This rearrangement joins TRBV11-3 to TRBJ2-1; 8 bases map to TRBD1. The germline V gene encodes CDR1 SGHNT and CDR2 YENEEA. The CDR3 spans 18 residues. Unmatched junction bases numbered 19, after V lost 5 bases and J lost 7 bases. The CDR3 coding sequence is TGTGCCAGCAGCCCCACCGACAGGGGCCCGATACGCTTAAATGAGCAGTTCTTC. Its protein is CASSPTDRGPIRLNEQFF.

The genes are TRBV19 and TRBJ2-1, with TRBD2 as a possible D gene (6 bases). The V gene's germline CDR1 is LNHDA and CDR2 SQIVND (reference sequence). Trimming removed 11 bases from V and 6 bases from J, with 23 bases in between. This CDR3 is 15 amino acids long. The CDR3 sequence: CAFPGREIGSNEQFF. DNA of the CDR3: TGTGCCTTCCCGGGACGGGAGATAGGGTCCAATGAGCAGTTCTTC.